This T cell receptor (beta chain) stems from a study of CD8+ T cells in alopecia areata (dated by TCRdb to between 2018 and 2020). In the study overall: The treated patients took part in an open-label pilot trial in which moderate-to-severe alopecia areata was treated with oral tofacitinib at 5 to 10 mg twice daily. In both human patients and the C3H/HeJ mouse model, the study applied high-throughput TCRbeta sequencing to look at T cell clonal expansion in alopecia areata. Scalp clonality was compared across normal scalp (n=4), patchy alopecia areata scalp (n=8), and alopecia totalis/universalis scalp (n=8). Patients stayed on tofacitinib for 6 to 18 months and then had 6 months of follow-up off drug so that delayed response and recurrence could be assessed. In humans, TCRbeta sequencing was performed on scalp tissue and on sorted CD4+ and CD8+ peripheral blood T cells from healthy controls and from patients with patchy or totalis/universalis alopecia areata. Biopsies were taken from tofacitinib-treated patients at baseline and at 4 and 24 weeks of treatment, and a later scalp biopsy was taken in several of the tofacitinib-treated patients. Amplification of TCRbeta CDR3 regions was done by immunoSEQ multiplex PCR using 35 Vbeta forward primers and 13 Jbeta reverse primers. RNA came from the PAXgene miRNA kit for fixed scalp, the miRNeasy kit for PBMCs, and the RNeasy kit for mouse skin.

The method was the immunoSEQ multiplex PCR assay. To provide template for TCR sequencing, every sample had RNA extracted and reverse transcribed into cDNA. First-strand cDNA was synthesized with SuperScript III using a 2:1 mix of oligo-dT and random hexamers. Amplification bias was assessed with a synthetic immune receptor repertoire, and residual bias was removed computationally. The study's processing was this. Raw reads were preprocessed to remove errors, and CDR3 was defined according to IMGT conventions as the region from the conserved cysteine to phenylalanine. To get clonality, Shannon entropy was normalized by log2 of the number of productive unique TCRs and the result was subtracted from 1. CD4 or CD8 identity of scalp clones was inferred by cross-referencing scalp TCRbeta sequences with sorted blood CD4 and CD8 repertoires. Entries here come from immuneACCESS through TCRdb and include only in-frame sequences with V and J called. Some clones fail to appear in such tables; in the studies checked, an unresolved V gene covers under half of the shortfall, and the cause of the remainder is unknown. The DNA gave D and trimming, while V, J and clone size come from that table. In all, the sample holds over 85,000 clones, and around 45% of those were seen once. The ten top clones hold about 1.5% of the sample.

Lesional scalp punch biopsies and peripheral blood were collected from alopecia areata patients. After PBMCs were isolated by density centrifugation and stained for CD3, CD4 and CD8, a FACSAria was used to sort CD4+ and CD8+ T cells. The CDR1 and CDR2 encoded by the germline V gene are SGHDN and FVKESK. V is reduced by 1 base and J by 7 bases, leaving a spacing of 20 bases between them. The CDR3, cysteine through phenylalanine, is 16 amino acids long. Only the CDR3 portion is preserved as DNA: 48 bases, with reading frame beginning at the first base. General study outcomes and caveats: Compared with mice, TCR sequences shared between patients were less clear, possibly partly because of HLA diversity across the patient population. Unlike mouse skin, where gammadelta T cells dominate, normal human skin contains resident alphabeta T cells that get sequenced too, which complicates analysis of the scalp TCR repertoire. Compared with normal scalp, lesional scalp, particularly in alopecia totalis/universalis, had higher clonality and more expanded CD8+ clones, which suggests antigenic drive.

Concerning this clone itself: Its antigen remains unidentified. No qualities accompany the bases; no much larger clone lies one base away.

This receptor was obtained from a human donor with alopecia areata. The rearrangement combines TRBV14 with TRBJ2-7, with the D gene possibly TRBD1 or TRBD2, each one fitting 5 bases. The sample was CD4+ T cells sorted from blood. The nucleotide sequence is given as TGTGCCAGCAGCCAAGTAATTTCGGGACCTCTGAGGGAGCAGTACTTC. It specifies CASSQVISGPLREQYF.